This TCR beta chain was captured by sequencing in a study of cytomegalovirus exposure and HLA in healthy donors. Study summary: Among the roughly 370 genotyped donors, about 81% were placed in the Caucasian-associated ancestry cluster. Findings and limits, study-wide: TCR beta chain V- and J-gene trimming was linked, in a later analysis, to a missense variant in DCLRE1C.

As regards this clone: What it binds is unknown. A junction end diverges from the germline sequence, so it may reflect a read error.

The CDR3 has 11 amino acids. Germline CDR1 and CDR2: MNHEY and SVGAGI. The PCR used 60 Vbeta and 13 Jbeta primers. Data came from immunoSEQ multiplex PCR; TCRdb stores just in-frame clones and leaves some out. This table holds about 150,000 clones, 73% found once. The source of this sequence is a woman aged 18 to 35 in good health and CMV-seronegative. Sequencing was performed on PBMCs. The chain links TRBV6-5 to TRBJ1-1; possible D gene TRBD1, 5 bases. CDR3 nucleotides: TGTGCCGGCAGCCAAACAGGTGAAGCTTTCTTT. Its translation: CAGSQTGEAFF.